This T cell receptor beta chain was profiled in a study of T cell responses to AZD1222 COVID-19 vaccine. Findings and limits, study-wide: Repertoires in all cases were sampled only once the peak T cell response had passed. Vaccination with two AZD1222 doses was followed by a rise in Spike-specific TCR breadth and depth.

Measured with immunoSEQ multiplex PCR; TCRdb has only the in-frame clones, and not every one. The sample lists approximately 130,000 clones; roughly 85% were seen once. The CDR3 extends over 15 amino acids. V lost 5 bases and J lost 6; bases outside the gene matches: 5. CDR1 and CDR2 (germline): SEHNR, FQNEAQ (reference sequence). This clone occurred once. Its specificity is unknown. The chain joins TRBV7-9 to TRBJ2-2; 11 positions match TRBD2. The clonotype originates from an adult in good health. The specimen was peripheral blood, collected on day 0 of AZD1222 vaccination. In DNA, the CDR3 is TGTGCCAGCAGCCAACTAGCGGGAGAGGCCGGGGAGCTGTTTTTT. It codes for CASSQLAGEAGELFF.